These 2 T cell receptor beta chains originate from one sample sequenced in a study of cytomegalovirus exposure and HLA in healthy donors. With 60 Vbeta and 13 Jbeta primers, the PCR was carried out. The repertoire was sequenced with immunoSEQ multiplex PCR; TCRdb's copy has only in-frame clones and lacks some. The sample records about 190,000 clones, 81% being singletons. The sequenced sample consisted of PBMCs. Every receptor here comes from a man in his forties in good health and CMV-seropositive.

The V call is TRBV18, the J call TRBJ1-4, with 7 bases matching TRBD1. This CDR3 is 17 amino acids long. CDR1 is KGHSH and CDR2 is LQKENI in the germline V gene. V shed 1 base, J shed 1 base, and the junction held 6 bases outside the gene matches. CDR3 amino acids: CASSPQKGARTNEKLFF. The DNA of the CDR3 is TGTGCCAGCTCACCACAAAAGGGGGCCCGAACTAATGAAAAACTGTTTTTT.

The chain combines TRBV5-1 with TRBJ2-6, with 8 bases identical to TRBD2. The CDR3 has 18 residues. Germline values: CDR1 SGHRS, CDR2 YFSETQ. The V and J ends lost 7 bases and 0 bases, in that order; junction bases with no gene match: 12. The chain's CDR3 is CASGRTGLGGSGANVLTF. In DNA, the CDR3 is TGCGCCAGCGGTCGGACGGGACTAGGGGGCTCTGGGGCCAACGTCCTGACTTTC.